These 30 T cell receptor beta chains came from one sample sequenced in a study (dated by TCRdb to 2015 to 2016). The library was produced with RT-PCR. TCRdb records Illumina MiSeq as the sequencer. The public reads were run again by TCRdb, first through fastp at Q25 and then through MiXCR, and only productive beta chains were kept. Entries that share a CDR3 protein sequence are merged under the most common genes and DNA. The sample records hundreds of thousands of distinct CDR3 sequences, approximately 15% of which are singletons. The ten most abundant clones make up roughly 3.6% of the sample. The sample taken for sequencing was memory CD4+ T cells from blood. The receptors derive from a female donor in good health, serving as a healthy control.

This clonotype was observed many times. The V call is TRBV6-2 or TRBV6-3, the J call TRBJ1-1, with no clear D. Germline CDR1 is MNHEY and CDR2 is SVGEGT. The CDR3 is 15 amino acids. With 6 bases removed from V and 3 bases from J, the gap between germline ends came to 17 bases. In DNA, the CDR3 is TGTGCCAGCAGGACCGGATCCGGGAGGGACACTGAAGCTTTCTTT. It translates to CASRTGSGRDTEAFF.

This clonotype was found a few times. The genes are TRBV7-2 and TRBJ1-2; D is ambiguous. The CDR3 length is 13 residues. Germline V gene lookup returns CDR1 SGHTA and CDR2 FQGNSA. V was shortened by 1 base and J by 5 bases, with 8 bases between the two germline ends. The CDR3 DNA follows: TGTGCCAGCAGCTTAGATGTTGGTTATGGCTACACCTTC. Translating it yields CASSLDVGYGYTF.

This clonotype has a count of ten or more. The chain uses TRBV4-3 and TRBJ1-5, with TRBD1 matching 9 bases. This CDR3 spans 16 amino acids. V was clipped by 1 base and J by 3 bases; unmatched bases: 4. The germline gives CDR1 LGHNA, CDR2 YSLEER. CDR3 sequence reads: CASSQVWDRDNQPQHF. CDR3 DNA sequence: TGCGCCAGCAGCCAAGTATGGGACAGGGACAATCAGCCCCAGCATTTT.

This clonotype has a count of ten or more. The chain links TRBV6-2 or TRBV6-3 to TRBJ1-5; D gene ambiguous. V lost 1 base and J 3 bases, leaving 1 base between the germline ends. CDR1 and CDR2 from the germline V gene are MNHEY and SVGEGT. This CDR3 has 12 amino acids. CDR3 sequence: CASSYFNQPQHF. For the CDR3, the DNA is TGTGCCAGCAGTTACTTCAATCAGCCCCAGCATTTT.

This clonotype was found many times. This chain links TRBV29-1 with TRBJ2-1; TRBD2 aligns across 8 bases. This CDR3 has 14 amino acids. J lost 8 bases, V lost 5 bases, and 11 bases had no gene match. Germline CDR1 and CDR2: SQVTM and ANQGSEA. The CDR3, as DNA: TGCAGCGTTACGGGGGGGCTCAGCTCCGATGAGCAGTTCTTC. Translation: CSVTGGLSSDEQFF.

This clonotype was seen a few times. The CDR3 DNA reads as TGTGCCAGCAGCCTACTAGCGGGAGGAATCGGGGAGCTGTTTTTT. Protein: CASSLLAGGIGELFF. V and J are TRBV3-1 and TRBJ2-2, with 12 bases identical to TRBD2. This CDR3 region has 15 residues. After removal of 4 bases from V and 7 bases from J, the junction contained 4 bases not matched to a gene. Looked up from germline, CDR1 is LGHDT and CDR2 is YNNKEL (reference sequence).

The CDR3: CASSQLTSSYNEQFF. For the CDR3, the DNA is TGTGCCAGCAGCCAGTTGACCAGCTCCTACAATGAGCAGTTCTTC. This chain uses TRBV14 with TRBJ2-1; no clear D gene. The CDR3 is 15 residues long. V was cut by 3 bases and J by 0 bases, with 9 bases left in between. Germline loops: CDR1 SGHDN, CDR2 FVKESK.

In its sample, this clonotype was seen a few times. The V and J genes are TRBV6-2 or TRBV6-3 and TRBJ1-1; TRBD1 is a possible D gene (6 bases). Germline CDR1 is MNHEY and CDR2 is SVGEGT. V was clipped by 5 bases and J by 11 bases, with 12 bases between them. CDR3 length equals 11 residues. In DNA form, the CDR3 reads TGTGCCAGCAGTCCCTCTCAGGGGGCTTTCTTT. This gives the protein CASSPSQGAFF.

This clonotype was seen a handful of times. The J gene is TRBJ1-3, the V gene TRBV7-2; D remains unclear. Trimming removed 1 base at V and 15 bases at J, with 19 bases between. The CDR3 covers 14 residues. Germline V gene lookup returns CDR1 SGHTA and CDR2 FQGNSA. DNA of the CDR3: TGTGCCAGCAGCTTAGGCCCCGCAGTCCACCCCCGATATTTT. Residues: CASSLGPAVHPRYF.

This chain uses TRBV6-6 with TRBJ2-5, with 13 bases identical to TRBD2. The trim removed 2 bases at V and 1 base at J, leaving 10 bases unmatched. Germline assignment: CDR1 MNHNY and CDR2 SVGAGI (reference sequence). CDR3 size: 19 residues. The CDR3 sequence: CASSYDTSGRAGRQETQYF. Here the CDR3 DNA reads TGTGCCAGCAGTTACGACACTAGCGGGAGGGCAGGCCGCCAAGAGACCCAGTACTTC.

The gene calls are TRBV21-1 and TRBJ1-1. TRBV21-1 is classified as a pseudogene. The CDR3 runs 16 residues. Written as DNA, the CDR3 is TGTGCCAGCAGCAAAGTAACGGACCCAGGTGGAACTGAAGCTTTCTTT. Encoded protein: CASSKVTDPGGTEAFF.

A few counts support this clonotype. This rearrangement joins TRBV5-4 to TRBJ2-3; 7 positions agree with TRBD2. This CDR3 contains 16 residues. Germline V gene lookup returns CDR1 SGHNT and CDR2 YYREEE (reference sequence). The junction had 7 bases not matched to a gene; V was cut back by 0 bases and J by 3 bases. The CDR3 loop reads CASSLAGGGVTDTQYF. CDR3 sequence (DNA): TGTGCCAGCAGCTTGGCGGGAGGTGGCGTTACAGATACGCAGTATTTT. Complete variable domain (other parts from reference TRBV5-4 and TRBJ2-3): ETGVTQSPTHLIKTRGQQVTLRCSSQSGHNTVSWYQQALGQGPQFIFQYYREEENGRGNFPPRFSGLQFPNYSSELNVNALELDDSALYLCASSLAGGGVTDTQYFGPGTRLTVL.

This clonotype was detected only a few times. The chain carries TRBV20-1 and TRBJ2-1; no firm D call. The V gene's germline CDR1 is DFQATT and CDR2 SNEGSKA (reference sequence). The CDR3 runs 14 residues. Trimming removed 0 bases at V and 5 bases at J, with 11 bases between. The CDR3: CSARDWLQNNEQFF. The CDR3 DNA reads TGCAGTGCTAGAGATTGGCTCCAAAACAATGAGCAGTTCTTC.

The V call is TRBV9, the J call TRBJ2-1; TRBD2 matches 8 bases. V lost 0 bases and J lost 3; bases outside the gene matches: 11. The CDR3 is 18 amino acids. Germline V gene lookup returns CDR1 SGDLS and CDR2 YYNGEE. The CDR3 nucleotides read TGTGCCAGCAGCGTAGATCCTAGCGGGTTTGTTGTCTACAATGAGCAGTTCTTC. Protein: CASSVDPSGFVVYNEQFF.

This sequence joins TRBV20-1 and TRBJ2-5; D call uncertain. V dropped 2 bases and J dropped 5 bases, with 15 bases sitting between them. The CDR3 runs 14 residues. Germline V gives CDR1 DFQATT, CDR2 SNEGSKA (reference sequence). CDR3 DNA sequence: TGCAGTGCTAGACACCGCCTTGGGTCGGAGACCCAGTACTTC. Its translation: CSARHRLGSETQYF.

The chain links TRBV5-1 to TRBJ2-1; TRBD1 or TRBD2 may be the D gene (5 bases each). CDR1 is SGHRS and CDR2 is YFSETQ in the germline V gene. The CDR3 is 14 residues long. Trimming stripped 1 base from V and 8 bases from J, with 13 bases between. The CDR3 DNA reads as TGCGCCAGCAGCTTGCAGGGACCCCCGGATGAGCAGTTCTTC. Translation: CASSLQGPPDEQFF.

This clonotype has only a few counts. The genes are TRBV20-1 and TRBJ2-3; 9 nucleotides align to TRBD2. Trimming cost V 8 bases and J 6 bases; bases outside gene matches: 12. Germline CDR1 reads DFQATT; CDR2 reads SNEGSKA (reference sequence). The CDR3 contains 14 residues. CDR3 coding DNA: TGCAGTATTACTAGCGGGTCGGCGGTGGATACGCAGTATTTT. It translates to CSITSGSAVDTQYF.

The chain is built from TRBV27 and TRBJ1-5, with 11 bases fitting TRBD1. The CDR3 has 18 amino acids. CDR1 is MNHEY and CDR2 is SMNVEV in the germline V gene (reference sequence). V dropped 6 bases and J dropped 0; count of bases not matched to a gene: 10. CDR3: CASRIPGQGDYSNQPQHF. The CDR3 region has the DNA TGTGCCAGCAGGATTCCGGGACAGGGGGACTATAGCAATCAGCCCCAGCATTTT.

J is TRBJ2-3 and V is TRBV6-2 or TRBV6-3; 7 bases are shared with TRBD2. Germline V CDR1 and CDR2: MNHEY, SVGEGT. CDR3 length equals 18 residues. V dropped 0 bases and J dropped 4; count of bases not matched to a gene: 13. The CDR3: CASSYSISSGVEADTQYF. The CDR3 DNA reads as TGTGCCAGCAGTTACTCGATCTCTAGCGGAGTTGAGGCAGATACGCAGTATTTT.

Ten or more counts support this clonotype. This chain connects TRBV10-3 to TRBJ2-5, with D possibly TRBD2 on 6 matching bases. Germline CDR1 is ENHRY and CDR2 is SYGVKD. This CDR3 has 13 residues. V lost 6 bases to trimming and J lost 4 bases, with 12 bases between them. Here the CDR3 DNA reads TGTGCCATCAGGACTGGGGACTCAGAGACCCAGTACTTC. Protein product: CAIRTGDSETQYF.

This clonotype has more than one count but fewer than ten. The chain carries TRBV10-3 and TRBJ2-1; 15 nucleotides agree with TRBD2. This CDR3 region has 14 residues. Germline V gives CDR1 ENHRY, CDR2 SYGVKD. The ends lost 10 bases at V and 8 bases at J; junction bases unmatched: 6. The CDR3 loop reads CATRTSGGADEQFF. As DNA, the CDR3 is TGTGCCACGCGGACTAGCGGGGGGGCCGATGAGCAGTTCTTC.

This chain connects TRBV20-1 to TRBJ2-3, with TRBD1 as a possible D gene (5 bases). Trimming stripped 0 bases from V and 2 bases from J, with 9 bases between. CDR3 length equals 14 residues. The germline CDR1 and CDR2 sequences are DFQATT and SNEGSKA (reference sequence). The CDR3 DNA follows: TGCAGTGCTAGAGATGAAGGGGTCACAGATACGCAGTATTTT. It yields the protein CSARDEGVTDTQYF.

The rearrangement links TRBV18 to TRBJ2-1; D gene ambiguous. CDR3 length: 15 residues. Germline CDR1 and CDR2: KGHSH and LQKENI. The V end was cut by 0 bases, the J end by 5 bases, with 11 bases between. CDR3: CASSPPFSRDNEQFF. The CDR3 DNA follows: TGTGCCAGCTCACCACCGTTCTCACGGGACAATGAGCAGTTCTTC.

Remarks on this clonotype: Its ends do not fully match the called genes, so a read error is possible. The rearrangement links TRBV3-1 to TRBJ2-1; the match to TRBD2 covers 8 bases. The CDR3 totals 16 residues. Germline V gene lookup returns CDR1 LGHDT and CDR2 YNNKEL (reference sequence). CDR3 protein: CASSLMEGERGSGLLF. The CDR3, as DNA: TGTGCCAGCAGCCTCATGGAGGGCGAGCGGGGGTCCGGATTGCTCTTC.

This clonotype has just a few counts. The V and J genes are TRBV15 and TRBJ2-7, with a weak D call TRBD1 (5 bases). The CDR3 totals 13 residues. The germline V gene has CDR1 LNHNV and CDR2 YYDKDF (reference sequence). V lost 8 bases, J lost 3 bases, and 14 bases lay in between. CDR3 coding DNA: TGTGCCACCGGGGTCGACAGACTCTACGAGCAGTACTTC. Translating it yields CATGVDRLYEQYF.

The chain employs TRBV20-1 and TRBJ2-1, with 7 bases fitting TRBD2. J gave up 4 bases and V 7 bases, and 4 bases lay outside the gene matches. Germline V gene sequence: CDR1 DFQATT, CDR2 SNEGSKA (reference sequence). The CDR3 is made up of 12 amino acids. The CDR3: CSVERGYNEQFF. The CDR3 DNA sequence: TGCAGTGTCGAGCGGGGTTACAATGAGCAGTTCTTC.

The chain couples TRBV14 to TRBJ1-1; D is unresolved. Deletions cut 8 bases from V and 7 bases from J, with 14 bases between. The CDR3 totals 12 residues. CDR1 is SGHDN and CDR2 is FVKESK in the germline V gene. Here the CDR3 reads CASSRGGREAFF. The CDR3 coding sequence is TGTGCCAGCTCCCGGGGAGGCCGTGAAGCTTTCTTT.

In its sample, this clonotype was seen a few times. V is TRBV20-1 and J is TRBJ1-4, with D possibly matching TRBD1 (5 bases). The germline V gene has CDR1 DFQATT and CDR2 SNEGSKA (reference sequence). There are 16 residues in the CDR3. The V end lost 3 bases, the J end lost 0 bases, and 14 bases lay between the germline ends. The CDR3 reads CSARGRAAATNEKLFF. The DNA of the CDR3 is TGCAGTGCTAGGGGCAGGGCGGCTGCAACTAATGAAAAACTGTTTTTT.

This clonotype was found many times. The chain couples TRBV20-1 to TRBJ2-2; 14 bases are shared with TRBD2. The length of the CDR3 is 15 residues. The trim removed 4 bases at V and 6 bases at J, leaving 4 bases unmatched. Germline V gene data show CDR1 as DFQATT and CDR2 as SNEGSKA (reference sequence). CDR3 amino acids: CSAKGTSGRSGELFF. CDR3 coding DNA: TGCAGTGCTAAAGGGACTAGCGGGAGATCCGGGGAGCTGTTTTTT.

This clonotype was detected only a few times. This chain joins TRBV4-2 and TRBJ2-2; 12 nucleotides agree with TRBD1. V lost 3 bases, J lost 2 bases, and 1 base stayed unmatched. The CDR3 totals 16 residues. The germline V gene encodes CDR1 LGHNA and CDR2 YNFKEQ. DNA for the CDR3: TGTGCCAGCAGCCAGGGACAGGGGGCAAACACCGGGGAGCTGTTTTTT. Translation gives CASSQGQGANTGELFF.